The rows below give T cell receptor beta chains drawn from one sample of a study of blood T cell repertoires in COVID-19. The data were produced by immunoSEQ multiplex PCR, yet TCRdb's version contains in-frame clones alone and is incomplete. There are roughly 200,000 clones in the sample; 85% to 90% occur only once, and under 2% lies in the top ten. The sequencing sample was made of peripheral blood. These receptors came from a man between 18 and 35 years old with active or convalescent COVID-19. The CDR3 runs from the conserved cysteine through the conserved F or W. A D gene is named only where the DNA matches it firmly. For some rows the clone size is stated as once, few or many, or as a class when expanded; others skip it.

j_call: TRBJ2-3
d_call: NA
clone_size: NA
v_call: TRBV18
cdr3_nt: TGTGCCAGCTCACCACCCTTCGGCAGTGGTAGCGGAGGTGGTACAGATACGCAGTATTTT
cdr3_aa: CASSPPFGSGSGGGTDTQYF

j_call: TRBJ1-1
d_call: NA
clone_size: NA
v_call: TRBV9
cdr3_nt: TGTGCCAGCAGCCCACGGGGAATGCAGCAACCAGAAATGAACACTGAAGCTTTCTTT
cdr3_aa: CASSPRGMQQPEMNTEAFF

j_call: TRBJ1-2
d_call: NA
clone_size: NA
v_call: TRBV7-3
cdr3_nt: TGTGCCAGCAGCACGGACGGGGATAACTATGGCTACACCTTC
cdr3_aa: CASSTDGDNYGYTF

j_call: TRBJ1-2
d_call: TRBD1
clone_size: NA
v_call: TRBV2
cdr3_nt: TGTGCCAGCACAGTAGGGGGCTCCGAGAACTATGGCTACACCTTC
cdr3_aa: CASTVGGSENYGYTF

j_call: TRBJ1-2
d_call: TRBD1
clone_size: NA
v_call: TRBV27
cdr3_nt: TGTGCCAGCAGTGTGGACAGGGGTTATGGCTACACCTTC
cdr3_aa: CASSVDRGYGYTF

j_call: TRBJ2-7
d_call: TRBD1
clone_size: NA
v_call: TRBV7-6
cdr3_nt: TGTGCCAGCAGCCTAGGGGAACAGGGGTACGAGCAGTACTTC
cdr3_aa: CASSLGEQGYEQYF

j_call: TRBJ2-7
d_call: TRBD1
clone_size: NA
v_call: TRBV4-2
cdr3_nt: TGTGCCAGCAGCCAAGCCGAGGGACAGCAAAATATCTACGAGCAGTACTTC
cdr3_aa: CASSQAEGQQNIYEQYF

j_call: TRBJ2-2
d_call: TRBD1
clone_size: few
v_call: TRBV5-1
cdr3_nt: TGCGCCAGCAGATACCAAACAGGGGGCCCGACCGGGGAGCTGTTTTTT
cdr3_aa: CASRYQTGGPTGELFF

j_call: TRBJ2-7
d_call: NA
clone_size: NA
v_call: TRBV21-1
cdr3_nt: TGTGCCAGCAGCACCTCGGGTCTCAGCTACGAGCAGTACTTC
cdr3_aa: CASSTSGLSYEQYF

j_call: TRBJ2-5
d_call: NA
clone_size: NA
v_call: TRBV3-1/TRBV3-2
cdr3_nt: TGTGCCAGCAGCCAACCCGGGACTGGGGGCCAAGAGACCCAGTACTTC
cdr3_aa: CASSQPGTGGQETQYF

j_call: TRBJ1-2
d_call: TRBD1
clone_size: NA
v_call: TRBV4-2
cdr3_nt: TGTGCCAGCAGCCAAGATCGCACAGGGGCTTCACTATATGGCTACACCTTC
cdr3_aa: CASSQDRTGASLYGYTF

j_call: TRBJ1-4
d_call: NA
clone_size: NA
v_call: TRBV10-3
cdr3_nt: TGTGCCATCAGTGAGACGGGGACACGGAATGAAAAACTGTTTTTT
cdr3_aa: CAISETGTRNEKLFF

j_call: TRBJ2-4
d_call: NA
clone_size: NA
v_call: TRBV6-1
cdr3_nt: TGTGCCAGCAGTGAAGACGGCCTCCGACAAATCTTTTTCCCCCTCTTC
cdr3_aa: CASSEDGLRQIFFPLF

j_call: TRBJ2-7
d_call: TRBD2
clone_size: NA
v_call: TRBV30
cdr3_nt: TGTGCCTGGAGTGTGGGGGGGGTCGGCTACGAGCAGTACTTC
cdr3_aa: CAWSVGGVGYEQYF

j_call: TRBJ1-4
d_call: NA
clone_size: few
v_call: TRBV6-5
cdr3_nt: TGTGCCAGCGGACCTAAGGGGGTAACTAATGAAAAACTGTTTTTT
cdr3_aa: CASGPKGVTNEKLFF

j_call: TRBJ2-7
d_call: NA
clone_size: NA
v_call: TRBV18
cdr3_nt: TGTGCCAGCTCACCACGTTCCGGGGAGAGCTCCTACGAGCAGTACTTC
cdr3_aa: CASSPRSGESSYEQYF

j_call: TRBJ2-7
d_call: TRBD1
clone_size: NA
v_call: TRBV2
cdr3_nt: TGTGCCAGCAGCCCAAACAGGGGTAGTTCCTACGAGCAGTACTTC
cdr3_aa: CASSPNRGSSYEQYF

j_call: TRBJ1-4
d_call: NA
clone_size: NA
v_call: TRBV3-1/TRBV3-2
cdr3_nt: TGTGCCAGCAGCCAGAGGGCAGCTAATGAAAAACTGTTTTTT
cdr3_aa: CASSQRAANEKLFF

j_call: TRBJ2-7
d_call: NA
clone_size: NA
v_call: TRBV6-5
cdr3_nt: TGTGCCAGCAGGGCGGGGCCAAGCTCCTACGAGCAGTACTTC
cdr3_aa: CASRAGPSSYEQYF

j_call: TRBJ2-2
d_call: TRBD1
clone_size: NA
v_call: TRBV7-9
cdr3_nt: TGTGCCAGCAGCCGAGGGGCTGGACAGGGCAACACCGGGGAGCTGTTTTTT
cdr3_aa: CASSRGAGQGNTGELFF

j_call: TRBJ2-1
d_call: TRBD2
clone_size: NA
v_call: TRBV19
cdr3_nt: TGTGCCAGTAGCAGCGGGAGCCCATCCTACAATGAGCAGTTCTTC
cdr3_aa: CASSSGSPSYNEQFF

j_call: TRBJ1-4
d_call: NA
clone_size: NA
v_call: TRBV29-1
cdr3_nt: TGCAGCGTTGGGACTTTAGAAAAACTGTTTTTT
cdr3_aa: CSVGTLEKLFF

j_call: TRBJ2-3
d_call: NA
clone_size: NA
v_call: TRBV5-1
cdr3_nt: TGCGCCAGCAGCGCTGCCGGGACTGGAGGCACAGATACGCAGTATTTT
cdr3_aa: CASSAAGTGGTDTQYF

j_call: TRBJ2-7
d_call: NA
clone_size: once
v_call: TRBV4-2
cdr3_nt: TGTGCCAGCAGCCAAGGACTACGCCTGACCTACGAGCAGTACTTC
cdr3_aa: CASSQGLRLTYEQYF

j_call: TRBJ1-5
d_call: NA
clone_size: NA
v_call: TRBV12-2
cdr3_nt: TGTGCAAGTCGCTGGGCCCTCCGACAGGGCCTATATAGCAATCAGCCCCAGCATTTT
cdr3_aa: CASRWALRQGLYSNQPQHF

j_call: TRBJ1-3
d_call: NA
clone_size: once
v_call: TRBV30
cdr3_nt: TGTGCCTGGGGGACCGGGACACCGACCTCTGGAAACACCATATATTTT
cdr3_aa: CAWGTGTPTSGNTIYF

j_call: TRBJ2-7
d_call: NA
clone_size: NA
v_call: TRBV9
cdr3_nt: TGTGCCAGCAGCGAGGAGGGGGACAGAGCCTACGAGCAGTACTTC
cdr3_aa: CASSEEGDRAYEQYF

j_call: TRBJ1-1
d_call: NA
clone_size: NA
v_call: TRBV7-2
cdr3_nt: TGTGCCAGCAGCTTAGCGATACAGGGTCGAGCTTTCTTT
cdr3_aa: CASSLAIQGRAFF

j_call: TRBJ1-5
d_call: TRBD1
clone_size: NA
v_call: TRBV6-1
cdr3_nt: TGTGCCAGCAGTGAATTCGGACAGGCCCGGGCCCAGCCCCAGCATTTT
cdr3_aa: CASSEFGQARAQPQHF

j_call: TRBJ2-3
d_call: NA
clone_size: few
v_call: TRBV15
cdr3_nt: TGTGCCACCAGCCAAGGACAGAAGCGCACAGATACGCAGTATTTT
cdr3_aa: CATSQGQKRTDTQYF

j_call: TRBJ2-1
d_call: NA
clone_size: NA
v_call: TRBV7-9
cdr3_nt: TGTGCCAGCAGCTTACTGGGAGAACCTTCCTACAATGAGCAGTTCTTC
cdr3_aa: CASSLLGEPSYNEQFF

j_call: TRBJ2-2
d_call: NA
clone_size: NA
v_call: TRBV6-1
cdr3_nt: TGTGCCAGCAGTGAATTGGACAGAAACACCGGGGAGCTGTTTTTT
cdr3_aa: CASSELDRNTGELFF

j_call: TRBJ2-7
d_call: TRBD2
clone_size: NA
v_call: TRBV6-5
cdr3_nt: TGTGCCAGCAGTTCACCCGGGACTACCTTCTACGAGCAGTACTTC
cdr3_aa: CASSSPGTTFYEQYF

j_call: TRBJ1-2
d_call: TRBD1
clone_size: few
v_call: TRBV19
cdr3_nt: TGTGCCAGTAGTAAGGGGGGGGACAGGGTCGGTGGCTACACCTTC
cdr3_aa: CASSKGGDRVGGYTF

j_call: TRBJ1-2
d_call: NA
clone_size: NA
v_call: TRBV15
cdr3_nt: TGTGCCACCAGCAAAGAGGGAGGTTATGGCTACACCTTC
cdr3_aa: CATSKEGGYGYTF

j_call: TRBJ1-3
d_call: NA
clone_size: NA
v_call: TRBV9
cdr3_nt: TGTGCCAGCAGAGGACAGTCCTCTGGAAACACCATATATTTT
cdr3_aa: CASRGQSSGNTIYF

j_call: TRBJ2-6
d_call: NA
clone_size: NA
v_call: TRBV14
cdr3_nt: TGTGCCAGCAGCCAAGCATCCCCCTCTGGGGCCAACGTCCTGACTTTC
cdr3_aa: CASSQASPSGANVLTF

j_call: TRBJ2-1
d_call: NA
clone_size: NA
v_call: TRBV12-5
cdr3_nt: TGTGCTAGTGGTTTTGGTTCAGAACCCTACAATGAGCAGTTCTTC
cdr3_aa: CASGFGSEPYNEQFF

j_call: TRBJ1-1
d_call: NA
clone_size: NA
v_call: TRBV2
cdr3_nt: TGTGCCAGCAGTAAGGGGAAAGTGGGAGCTTTCTTT
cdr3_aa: CASSKGKVGAFF

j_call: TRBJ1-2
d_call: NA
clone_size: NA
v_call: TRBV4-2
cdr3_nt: TGTGCCAGCAGTCGCGCCGGGTCGGGCTATGGCTACACCTTC
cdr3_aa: CASSRAGSGYGYTF

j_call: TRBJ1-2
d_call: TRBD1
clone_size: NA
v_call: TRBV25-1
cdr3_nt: TGTGCCAGCAGTGAAAAGGGACAGGGGACAACTAACTATGGCTACACCTTC
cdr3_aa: CASSEKGQGTTNYGYTF

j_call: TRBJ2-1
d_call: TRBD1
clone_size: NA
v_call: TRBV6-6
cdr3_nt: TGTGCCAGCAGTCACCCACAGGGGGCTGAATCCTACAATGAGCAGTTCTTC
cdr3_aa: CASSHPQGAESYNEQFF

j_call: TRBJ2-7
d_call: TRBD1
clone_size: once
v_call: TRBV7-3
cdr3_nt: TGTGCCTTCGGGAAACAGGGGAACTACGAGCAGTACTTC
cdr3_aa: CAFGKQGNYEQYF

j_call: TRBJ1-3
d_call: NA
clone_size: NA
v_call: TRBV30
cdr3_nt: TGTGCCTGGAGTGTAGGCCGTCGAGGGTCTGGAAACACCATATATTTT
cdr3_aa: CAWSVGRRGSGNTIYF

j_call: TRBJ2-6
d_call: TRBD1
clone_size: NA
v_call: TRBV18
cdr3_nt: TGTGCCAGCTCATCGGACAGGCTGATCTCTGGGGCCAACGTCCTGACTTTC
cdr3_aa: CASSSDRLISGANVLTF

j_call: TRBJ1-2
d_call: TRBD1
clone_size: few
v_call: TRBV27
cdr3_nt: TGTGCCAGCAGTTTATATACGAGTACAGGGGCCGTGGACTATGGCTACACCTTC
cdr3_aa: CASSLYTSTGAVDYGYTF

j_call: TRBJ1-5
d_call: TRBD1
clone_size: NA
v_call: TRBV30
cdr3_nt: TGTGCCTGGACAGGACAGGGCGGTCAGCCCCAGCATTTT
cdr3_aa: CAWTGQGGQPQHF

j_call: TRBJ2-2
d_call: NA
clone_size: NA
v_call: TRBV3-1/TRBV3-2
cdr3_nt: TGTGCCAGCAGCCAACAAGGGGTGACCGGGGAGCTGTTTTTT
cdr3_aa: CASSQQGVTGELFF